This T cell receptor (beta chain) was identified during a study of human T cells and chemical hapten exposure. Findings of the study overall: The immune response of these alopecia patients might not match healthy individuals'. Clustering by CDR3 similarity yielded significantly more large clusters from expanded TCRs than controls.

Time point: patch test 1, 2 weeks after DPC sensitization. Treatment defined: therapeutic diphenylcyclopropenone sensitization with weekly scalp DPC. This clonotype occurred many times. Its target is not known. V shed 10 bases and J 0 bases; nucleotides not matched to a gene: 5. The CDR3 is 14 residues long. CDR1 and CDR2 from the germline V gene are LGHNT and FRNRAP. TCRdb passed the RACE reads through MiXCR, listing each CDR3 protein once. Altogether approximately 100,000 distinct CDR3 sequences are present, about 10% being singletons, with the ten largest covering 3.5%. Sequences were derived from whole blood, sampled in connection with sensitization to the hapten diphenylcyclopropenone (DPC). The sequence derives from a woman in her forties with alopecia areata. Some clones in this sample may be carry-over from other donors' samples. The genes are TRBV12-5 and TRBJ2-3; 9 bases map to TRBD2. The CDR3 spells CATTTSGSTDTQYF. In DNA, the CDR3 is TGTGCTACTACGACTAGCGGTAGCACAGATACGCAGTATTTT.